This T cell receptor beta chain was documented in a study of memory CD4+ T cells and cytomegalovirus serostatus (dated by TCRdb to between 2018 and 2021). About the full investigation: The cohort included approximately 35 healthy adults from Belgium, of whom 9 were CMV seropositive and 24 were CMV seronegative. The study sequenced CD4+ memory TCRbeta repertoires of a Belgian cohort with known cytomegalovirus serostatus to replicate a published TCR-based CMV serostatus classifier.

The junction shows trimming of 7 bases on V and 3 bases on J, plus 12 bases between the germline ends. Taken from cysteine to phenylalanine, the CDR3 has 13 residues. CDR3 DNA only is kept here, 39 bases in frame from base 1. The germline V gene encodes CDR1 MDHEN and CDR2 SYDVKM. Worth noting for this clone: Its cognate antigen has yet to be identified. No quality values exist for individual bases; no much larger clone is one base distant.

Genomic DNA was extracted from sorted cells with the Quick-DNA Microprep Kit. Amplification of TCRbeta DNA was done with the immunoSEQ hsTCRbeta kit, following the protocol from the manufacturer. An Illumina MiSeq instrument was used to sequence the TCRbeta libraries. Turning to the authors' computational methods: Following removal of out-of-frame sequences, 2,204,828 distinct TCRbeta sequences were retained, with an average of roughly 62,000 per individual. Each individual was scored using the number of 150 to 200 previously reported CMV-associated TCRbeta sequences that the individual carried and the total number of productive distinct TCRbeta sequences. A beta-binomial model was reimplemented in Python, and scikit-learn random forests with default parameters were trained on US cohort data. On the Belgian cohort, classifier performance was reported as the median AUC, along with percentile confidence intervals, across 10,000 bootstrap iterations. The table comes from immuneACCESS by way of TCRdb, which keeps in-frame sequences with V and J called. Part of the clones is missing from these tables; in studies checked, under half for an unresolved V gene and the rest for unknown reasons. The DNA was the basis for D and trimming; V, J and clone size are from that table. This sample is represented by roughly 39,000 clones; around three quarters of them were singletons. The ten top clones hold 0.7% to 0.8% of the sample.

Single viable CD3+CD4+CD8-CD45RO+ cells were sorted as memory CD4+ T cells on a FACSAria II. CMV serostatus was determined using a Roche Elecsys assay that detects serum IgG against CMV pp150, pp28, p38 and p52. After the samples were thawed, total CD4+ T cells were enriched through positive selection using CD4 magnetic microbeads. Samples originated from another study that specifically interrogated the CD4+ T cell memory repertoire. Peripheral blood mononuclear cells were isolated and cryopreserved according to standard operating procedures, and serum was kept at -80 degrees C. CD3-PerCP (BW264/56), CD4-APC (RPA-T4), CD45RO-PE (UCHT1) and CD8-Pacific Orange (3B5) antibodies were used for staining, and non-viable cells were excluded with Sytox blue. Study-wide conclusions, independent of this receptor: On the Belgian cohort, the classifier built on the original framework reached a median bootstrapped AUC of 0.95, with a 95% CI of 0.76-1.00. Of fewer than 200 previously reported CMV-associated TCRbeta sequences, approximately 64 appeared in the CD4+ memory repertoires, each in one to five individuals. Unlike the original study, which covered naive and memory CD4+ and CD8+ populations, the Belgian study sequenced only CD4+CD45RO+ memory cells. The results were read as suggesting that the CMV-associated TCR signature is, for the most part, present in the CD4+ memory repertoire. For predicting CMV serostatus, the median bootstrapped AUC was 0.95 using the original framework and about 0.9 using a US-trained random forest.

The sequence links TRBV28 to TRBJ1-1; TRBD1 might be the D gene, on 5 matching bases. The receptor's source is an adult in good health and CMV-seronegative. The sample taken for sequencing was memory CD4+ T cells from blood. The CDR3 reads as follows: CASNSGLHTEAFF. DNA sequence: TGTGCCAGCAATTCAGGGCTGCACACTGAAGCTTTCTTT.